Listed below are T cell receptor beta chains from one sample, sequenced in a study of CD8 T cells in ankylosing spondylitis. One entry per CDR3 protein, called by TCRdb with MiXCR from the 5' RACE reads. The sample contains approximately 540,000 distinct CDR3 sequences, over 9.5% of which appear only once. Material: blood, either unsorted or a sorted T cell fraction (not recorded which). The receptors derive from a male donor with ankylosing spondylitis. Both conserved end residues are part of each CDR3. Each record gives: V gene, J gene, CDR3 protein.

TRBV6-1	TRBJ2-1	CASSPIFRGPSYNEQFF
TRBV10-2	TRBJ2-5	CASSGQGEETQYF
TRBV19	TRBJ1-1	CAISWGNTEAFF
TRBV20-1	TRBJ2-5	CSGGAGETQYF
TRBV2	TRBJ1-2	CASKVSGYGYTF
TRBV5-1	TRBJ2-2	CASSELGRSLFF
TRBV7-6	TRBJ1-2	CASSPDRGRTNYGYTF
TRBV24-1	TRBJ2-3	CATRDSGTDTQYF
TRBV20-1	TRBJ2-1	CSARSGRAYNEQFF
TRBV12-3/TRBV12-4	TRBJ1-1	CASSLTGKDTEAFF
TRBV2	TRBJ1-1	CASSGVSREREAFF
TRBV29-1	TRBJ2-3	CSVVGVYTDTQYF
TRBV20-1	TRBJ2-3	CSASGTDFSTDTQYF
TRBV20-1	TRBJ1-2	CSARAGLGYTF
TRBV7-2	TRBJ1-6	CASSGEGVNSPLHF
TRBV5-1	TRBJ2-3	CASSLLTGVRDTQYF
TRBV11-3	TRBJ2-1	CASSSIRWNEQFF
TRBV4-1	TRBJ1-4	CASSPPGTGASNEKLFF
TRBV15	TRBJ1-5	CATSRADQPQHF
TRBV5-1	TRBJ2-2	CASSRGAGNTGELFF
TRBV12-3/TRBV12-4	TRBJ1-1	CASRPAYNTEAFF
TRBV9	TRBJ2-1	CASSVVGTSVGEQFF
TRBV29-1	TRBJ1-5	CSVDRKANSNQPQHF
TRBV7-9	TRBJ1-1	CASRPGGTEAFF
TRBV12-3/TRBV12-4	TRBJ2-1	CASSLLAGAGNEQFF
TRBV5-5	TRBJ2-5	CASSLTGSGETQYF
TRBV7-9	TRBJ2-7	CASSLVNFDREWDEQYF
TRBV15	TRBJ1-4	CATSSPLGGSEKLFF
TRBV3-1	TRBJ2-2	CASSYLRASGSTGELFF
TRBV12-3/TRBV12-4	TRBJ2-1	CASSSFLGISYNEQFF
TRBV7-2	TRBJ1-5	CASSFQGSQPQHF
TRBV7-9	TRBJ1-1	CASRSSQGSEAFF
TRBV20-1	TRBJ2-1	CSASSLAGNNEQFF
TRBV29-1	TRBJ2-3	CSYQGDRDTQYF